These 30 T cell receptor beta chains were sequenced from one sample in a study of long-term antiretroviral therapy in people with HIV. At the survey level, the v3.0 immunoSEQ assay was run. The assay was immunoSEQ multiplex PCR, and TCRdb's table has in-frame clones only and misses some. The profile shows some 22,000 clones, around 82% of them singletons. Sample: unsorted PBMCs, taken at the start of antiretroviral therapy. These receptors were obtained from a man aged 45-65 years with HIV.

V is TRBV30 and J is TRBJ2-1; either TRBD1 or TRBD2 may fit D (5 bases each). The germline gives CDR1 GTSNPN, CDR2 SVGIG (reference sequence). Trimming shortened V by 2 bases and J by 6 bases, and 8 bases separated the two germline ends. This CDR3 is built from 12 residues. The CDR3 DNA reads TGTGCCTGGAGTCTGGGACCCAATGAGCAGTTCTTC. This sequence encodes CAWSLGPNEQFF.

This clone appeared a single time. The chain links TRBV11-2 to TRBJ2-7; 7 positions agree with TRBD1. Germline V gene sequence: CDR1 SGHAT, CDR2 FQNNGV. The CDR3 contains 15 residues. J lost 2 bases, V lost 2 bases, and 6 bases had no gene match. Here the CDR3 DNA reads TGTGCCAGCAGCTTACTGACAGGGACAGCCTACGAGCAGTACTTC. Translation gives CASSLLTGTAYEQYF.

V gene TRBV6-5 combines with J gene TRBJ1-1; D is possibly TRBD1 (5 bases). CDR3 length: 15 amino acids. Deletions cut 0 bases from V and 2 bases from J, with 10 bases between. Germline V gene sequence: CDR1 MNHEY, CDR2 SVGAGI. This CDR3 reads CASSYSPQGNTEAFF. As DNA, the CDR3 is TGTGCCAGCAGTTACTCCCCTCAGGGAAACACTGAAGCTTTCTTT.

The sample holds one count of this clone. The V and J genes are TRBV4-3 and TRBJ1-4; 10 positions agree with TRBD1. This CDR3 contains 16 residues. Trimming removed 2 bases from V and 8 bases from J; junction bases left unmatched: 8. Germline V gives CDR1 LGHNA, CDR2 YSLEER. The CDR3 protein is CASSQSLGQGSEKLFF. The CDR3 nucleotides read TGCGCCAGCAGCCAATCACTGGGACAGGGGTCCGAAAAACTGTTTTTT.

The CDR3: CAISDNPRLAGVGEQYF. CDR3 in DNA: TGTGCCATCAGTGACAATCCCCGGCTAGCGGGAGTGGGCGAGCAGTACTTC. The chain links TRBV10-3 to TRBJ2-7; TRBD2 matches at 10 bases. CDR1 is ENHRY, CDR2 SYGVKD, per germline. Trimming at V came to 3 bases and at J to 6 bases, leaving 14 bases not matched to a gene. The CDR3 contains 17 residues.

The chain couples TRBV9 to TRBJ2-4; D possibly corresponds to TRBD2 (7 bases). In germline, CDR1 is SGDLS, CDR2 YYNGEE. The CDR3 has 16 amino acids. Trimming removed 3 bases from V and 1 base from J, with 14 bases in between. The CDR3 sequence: CASSGSGGAAKNIQYF. The CDR3 DNA reads TGTGCCAGCAGCGGGTCTGGGGGGGCGGCCAAAAACATTCAGTACTTC.

CDR3 loop: CASSIPRQGLSNQPQHF. Here the CDR3 DNA reads TGTGCCAGTAGTATCCCCAGACAGGGCTTAAGCAATCAGCCCCAGCATTTT. The genes are TRBV19 and TRBJ1-5; 7 positions match TRBD1. The V and J ends lost 3 bases and 1 base, in that order; junction bases with no gene match: 9. This CDR3 comprises 17 residues. Looked up from germline, CDR1 is LNHDA and CDR2 is SQIVND (reference sequence).

This clone appeared a single time. This CDR3 reads CASSPGLAGVEQFF. In DNA form, the CDR3 reads TGTGCCAGCTCACCGGGACTAGCGGGAGTTGAGCAGTTCTTC. V and J are TRBV18 and TRBJ2-1; TRBD2 matches 14 bases. J gave up 9 bases and V 3 bases, and 1 base lay outside the gene matches. The CDR3 has 14 residues. The germline gives CDR1 KGHSH, CDR2 LQKENI.

This clone was counted a single time. V and J are TRBV19 and TRBJ1-2, with D uncertain. In germline, CDR1 is LNHDA, CDR2 SQIVND (reference sequence). Between the trimmed V and J ends, which lost 3 bases and 10 bases, there was a span of 15 bases. CDR3 length: 13 amino acids. CDR3 nucleotide sequence: TGTGCCAGTAGTATTAGTTCGGCAGGCGACTACACCTTC. As protein: CASSISSAGDYTF.

The V gene is TRBV6-6, the J gene TRBJ2-7; TRBD1 matches at 10 bases. The V and J ends lost 6 bases and 2 bases, in that order; junction bases with no gene match: 4. Germline V gene data show CDR1 as MNHNY and CDR2 as SVGAGI (reference sequence). The CDR3 contains 14 residues. The chain's CDR3 is CASRKGTGAYEQYF. The DNA for the CDR3 is TGTGCCAGCAGGAAGGGGACAGGGGCCTACGAGCAGTACTTC.

This chain joins TRBV20-1 and TRBJ1-2; D is ambiguous. Trimming left V 5 bases short and J 8 bases short, with 9 bases between. The CDR3 spans 10 residues. Looked up from germline, CDR1 is DFQATT and CDR2 is SNEGSKA (reference sequence). The CDR3 region is CSAGEGGYTF. The CDR3 DNA is TGCAGTGCTGGGGAAGGAGGCTACACCTTC.

V is TRBV19 and J is TRBJ2-7, with D maybe TRBD1 (5 bases). Deletions cut 3 bases from V and 3 bases from J, with 24 bases between. Germline CDR1 is LNHDA and CDR2 is SQIVND (reference sequence). The CDR3 has 18 amino acids. The CDR3 bases are TGTGCCAGTAGTATTCCTTCGAAAAGGGGCTTGGATGGCTACGAGCAGTACTTC. Its protein product is CASSIPSKRGLDGYEQYF.

As to this clone: Other DNA sequences from this sample encode an identical CDR3 as well. The chain joins TRBV11-2 to TRBJ1-2; the match to TRBD1 covers 7 bases. Germline V CDR1 and CDR2: SGHAT, FQNNGV. V trimming: 5 bases; J trimming: 4 bases; junction bases outside the gene matches: 4. The CDR3 sequence is 13 residues long. CDR3 nucleotides: TGTGCCAGCAGCCCAGGGGGGACCTATGGCTACACCTTC. Its protein product is CASSPGGTYGYTF.

J is TRBJ1-3 and V is TRBV11-2; D unresolved. V was shortened by 4 bases and J by 0 bases, with 13 bases between the two germline ends. Germline loops: CDR1 SGHAT, CDR2 FQNNGV. CDR3 length: 16 amino acids. CDR3 region: CASSSLWVRSGNTIYF. The CDR3 coding sequence is TGTGCCAGCAGCTCCCTTTGGGTGCGCTCTGGAAACACCATATATTTT.

V and J are TRBV2 and TRBJ2-5; D remains ambiguous. CDR3 length: 12 residues. CDR1 SNHLY and CDR2 FYNNEI come from the germline V gene. Trimming removed 2 bases from V and 5 bases from J, with 6 bases in between. This CDR3 reads CASSERLETQYF. DNA of the CDR3: TGTGCCAGCAGTGAACGTCTGGAGACCCAGTACTTC.

J is TRBJ1-2 and V is TRBV30; TRBD1 is a possible D gene (5 bases). CDR1 is GTSNPN and CDR2 is SVGIG in the germline V gene (reference sequence). Trimming pared 3 bases from V and 7 bases from J, leaving 9 bases between. The length of the CDR3 is 11 residues. This CDR3 reads CAWRGLGGYTF. For the CDR3, the DNA is TGTGCCTGGAGGGGGCTCGGTGGCTACACCTTC. Full variable domain (outside the CDR3, taken from reference TRBV30 and TRBJ1-2): SQTIHQWPATLVQPVGSPLSLECTVEGTSNPNLYWYRQAAGRGLQLLFYSVGIGQISSEVPQNLSASRPQDRQFILSSKKLLLSDSGFYLCAWRGLGGYTFGSGTRLTVV.

The rearrangement joins TRBV28 to TRBJ2-2; D perhaps matches TRBD2 (5 bases). Trimming shortened V by 6 bases and J by 7 bases, and 15 bases separated the two germline ends. Germline V gives CDR1 MDHEN, CDR2 SYDVKM. CDR3 length: 14 residues. CDR3 DNA: TGTGCCAGCAGCCTGGAGAGGGTTTACGGGGAGCTGTTTTTT. It encodes CASSLERVYGELFF. Variable domain in full (rest from reference TRBV28 and TRBJ2-2): DVKVTQSSRYLVKRTGEKVFLECVQDMDHENMFWYRQDPGLGLRLIYFSYDVKMKEKGDIPEGYSVSREKKERFSLILESASTNQTSMYLCASSLERVYGELFFGEGSRLTVL.

V gene TRBV4-1 combines with J gene TRBJ2-5, with 12 bases lining up with TRBD2. Germline-derived CDR1 and CDR2 are MGHRA and YSYEKL. After removal of 0 bases from V and 5 bases from J, the junction contained 10 bases not matched to a gene. CDR3 length: 18 residues. The CDR3, as DNA: TGCGCCAGCAGCCAAGAAGGCCTAGCGGGGGGGCCGTGGGAGACCCAGTACTTC. It codes for CASSQEGLAGGPWETQYF.

The chain joins TRBV2 to TRBJ2-2; D ambiguous. There are 16 residues in the CDR3. V was shortened by 0 bases and J by 2 bases, with 10 bases between the two germline ends. Germline assignment: CDR1 SNHLY and CDR2 FYNNEI. CDR3 coding DNA: TGTGCCAGCAGTGAAGCGCCCCTCTTAAACACCGGGGAGCTGTTTTTT. This translates into CASSEAPLLNTGELFF.

A single count supports this clone. V and J are TRBV4-3 and TRBJ1-2; TRBD1 matches 8 bases. The CDR3 has 14 amino acids. Germline CDR1 LGHNA, CDR2 YSLEER. Trimming took 0 bases from V and 10 from J; bases not matched to a gene: 7. The CDR3 protein is CASSQDRTGWDYTF. CDR3 in DNA: TGCGCCAGCAGCCAAGATCGGACAGGGTGGGACTACACCTTC.

This sequence joins TRBV6-1 and TRBJ2-7; the match to TRBD1 covers 9 bases. Trimming at V came to 7 bases and at J to 3 bases, leaving 7 bases not matched to a gene. The CDR3 is 14 amino acids. Germline V gene sequence: CDR1 MNHNS, CDR2 SASEGT. The CDR3 reads CASINRGHFYEQYF. The CDR3 DNA reads TGTGCCAGCATCAACAGGGGGCACTTCTACGAGCAGTACTTC.

The chain joins TRBV7-6 to TRBJ1-1; TRBD1 agrees at 7 bases. The CDR3 extends over 15 amino acids. V lost 5 bases, J lost 6 bases, and 12 bases stayed unmatched. Per germline, CDR1 SGHVS and CDR2 FNYEAQ. Here the CDR3 DNA reads TGTGCCAGCAGCCCGGCGACAGGGTGGGGCTCTGAAGCTTTCTTT. It yields the protein CASSPATGWGSEAFF.

The chain joins TRBV19 to TRBJ1-1; 7 bases align to TRBD1. The V gene's germline CDR1 is LNHDA and CDR2 SQIVND (reference sequence). The CDR3 totals 14 residues. The trim removed 1 base at V and 4 bases at J, leaving 3 bases unmatched. In nucleotides, the CDR3 is TGTGCCAGTAGTATAGTAGGGGGCCCCACTGAAGCTTTCTTT. It yields the protein CASSIVGGPTEAFF.

The chain recombines TRBV7-9 with TRBJ2-1, with TRBD2 identical over 12 bases. The trim removed 5 bases at V and 5 bases at J, leaving 7 bases unmatched. From germline, CDR1 is SEHNR and CDR2 FQNEAQ (reference sequence). This CDR3 has 16 amino acids. In DNA, the CDR3 is TGTGCCAGCAGCCGATGGACTAGCGGGGTCGACAATGAGCAGTTCTTC. Its protein product is CASSRWTSGVDNEQFF.

The CDR3 DNA is TGTGCCATCGGGGCGGGCCCGGAGCAGTTCTTC. It is translated as CAIGAGPEQFF. The chain joins TRBV10-3 to TRBJ2-1; perhaps D is TRBD1 or TRBD2 (5 bases each). CDR1 is ENHRY, CDR2 SYGVKD, per germline. Trimming pared 8 bases from V and 10 bases from J, leaving 12 bases between. CDR3 length: 11 amino acids.

DNA for the CDR3: TGTGCCAGCAGCCAAGTGATTATCAGTAAATATGACCTAGCCAAAAACATTCAGTACTTC. Translated: CASSQVIISKYDLAKNIQYF. The V and J genes are TRBV14 and TRBJ2-4; D unclear. Germline CDR1 reads SGHDN; CDR2 reads FVKESK. Trimming cost V 1 base and J 0 bases, with 22 bases left between them. The CDR3 consists of 20 residues.

The V and J genes are TRBV7-2 and TRBJ1-5; D uncertain. Germline V CDR1 and CDR2: SGHTA, FQGNSA. The CDR3 covers 16 residues. Trimming took off 1 base at V and 5 bases at J, with 15 bases between the two ends. The CDR3 loop reads CASSLVAGYNDQPQHF. In DNA form, the CDR3 reads TGTGCCAGCAGCTTAGTTGCGGGGTATAACGATCAGCCCCAGCATTTT.

This chain uses TRBV13 with TRBJ2-3, with 8 bases matching TRBD2. CDR1 PRHDT and CDR2 FYEKMQ come from the germline V gene (reference sequence). CDR3 size: 15 residues. The V gene end was trimmed by 0 bases and the J gene end by 4 bases; junction bases not matched to a gene: 3. Written as DNA, the CDR3 is TGTGCCAGCAGCTTAGGCAGCGGGGGAGCAGATACGCAGTATTTT. This encodes CASSLGSGGADTQYF.

The chain couples TRBV5-6 to TRBJ1-3, with D unclear. Trimming took 0 bases from V and 0 from J, leaving 10 bases between them. The CDR3 has 16 residues. Germline V lookup: CDR1 SGHDT, CDR2 YYEEEE. The CDR3 region is CASSLVWKDSGNTIYF. CDR3 sequence (DNA): TGTGCCAGCAGCTTGGTCTGGAAGGACTCTGGAAACACCATATATTTT.

The rearrangement joins TRBV4-1 to TRBJ2-7, with D perhaps TRBD2 (6 bases). CDR1 is MGHRA and CDR2 is YSYEKL in the germline V gene. CDR3 length: 18 amino acids. V was clipped by 0 bases and J by 0 bases, with 18 bases between them. The CDR3 here is CASSQDGGGGAYSYEQYF. The CDR3 DNA reads as TGCGCCAGCAGCCAAGATGGAGGTGGAGGGGCCTACTCCTACGAGCAGTACTTC.